Below are 20 T cell receptor beta chains sequenced from a single sample in a study of blood T cell repertoires in COVID-19. TCRdb's copy holds only in-frame clones and misses some; the assay was immunoSEQ multiplex PCR. The sample yields 300,000 to 400,000 clones, about 86% seen once. The sample was peripheral blood. These receptors all stem from a woman in her fifties or sixties with COVID-19, enrolled during active disease.

This clone showed up just a few times. The genes are TRBV5-4 and TRBJ1-2, with 7 bases matching TRBD1. Germline loops: CDR1 SGHNT, CDR2 YYREEE (reference sequence). The CDR3 has 15 residues. Losses at the gene ends were 5 bases for V and 0 bases for J; bases not matched to a gene: 7. For the CDR3, the DNA is TGTGCCAGCAGTTGGGGACAGTCAACTAACTATGGCTACACCTTC. Its translation: CASSWGQSTNYGYTF. Combining the CDR3 with reference TRBV5-4 and TRBJ1-2 gives the whole variable domain ETGVTQSPTHLIKTRGQQVTLRCSSQSGHNTVSWYQQALGQGPQFIFQYYREEENGRGNFPPRFSGLQFPNYSSELNVNALELDDSALYLCASSWGQSTNYGYTFGSGTRLTVV.

The chain is built from TRBV29-1 and TRBJ1-1, with D possibly TRBD1 on 6 matching bases. The CDR3 is 14 residues long. With 4 bases removed from V and 0 bases from J, the gap between germline ends came to 12 bases. Germline V lookup: CDR1 SQVTM, CDR2 ANQGSEA. The CDR3 region is CSVGRGIMNTEAFF. As DNA, the CDR3 is TGCAGCGTTGGAAGGGGGATTATGAACACTGAAGCTTTCTTT. The variable domain in full, completed from reference TRBV29-1 and TRBJ1-1, reads SAVISQKPSRDICQRGTSLTIQCQVDSQVTMMFWYRQQPGQSLTLIATANQGSEATYESGFVIDKFPISRPNLTFSTLTVSNMSPEDSSIYLCSVGRGIMNTEAFFGQGTRLTVV.

The rearrangement links TRBV7-2 to TRBJ2-3; maybe TRBD2 (7 bases). V lost 2 bases to trimming and J lost 0 bases, with 12 bases between them. Germline V gene data show CDR1 as SGHTA and CDR2 as FQGNSA. The CDR3 spans 16 residues. The CDR3 spells CASSLIGGGSTDTQYF. CDR3 sequence (DNA): TGTGCCAGCAGCTTAATCGGCGGGGGCAGCACAGATACGCAGTATTTT.

The V call is TRBV6-4, the J call TRBJ1-1; D perhaps matches TRBD1 (6 bases). Trimming left V 2 bases short and J 4 bases short, with 14 bases between. The CDR3 extends over 15 amino acids. Germline V CDR1 and CDR2: MRHNA, SNTAGT. In DNA form, the CDR3 reads TGTGCCAGCAGTGACACACAGGGTCTGCGCACTGAAGCTTTCTTT. This translates into CASSDTQGLRTEAFF.

V is TRBV27 and J is TRBJ2-1; D remains ambiguous. This CDR3 is built from 15 residues. Between the trimmed V and J ends, which lost 5 bases and 7 bases, there was a span of 18 bases. Germline-derived CDR1 and CDR2 are MNHEY and SMNVEV (reference sequence). In nucleotides, the CDR3 is TGTGCCAGCAGTCCATTATCCTCTCTAGTGAATGAGCAGTTCTTC. As protein: CASSPLSSLVNEQFF.

The CDR3 DNA sequence: TGTGCCAGCAGTTCTGTTGCCAGCGAGTCACCCCTCCACTTT. Translation gives CASSSVASESPLHF. The J gene is TRBJ1-6, the V gene TRBV6-5, with D hard to call. Trimming removed 4 bases at V and 10 bases at J, with 14 bases between. The CDR3 runs to 14 residues. Germline-derived CDR1 and CDR2 are MNHEY and SVGAGI.

The chain is built from TRBV5-1 and TRBJ2-5; D possibly corresponds to TRBD1 (6 bases). This CDR3 has 16 residues. The germline gives CDR1 SGHRS, CDR2 YFSETQ. The ends were cut back, 4 bases at V and 5 bases at J, with 21 bases in the middle. The CDR3 protein is CASSPTPGVEGETQYF. The CDR3, as DNA: TGCGCCAGCAGCCCCACCCCAGGGGTAGAAGGGGAGACCCAGTACTTC.

The chain links TRBV7-9 to TRBJ1-5; D is possibly TRBD1 (5 bases). The CDR3 sequence is 16 residues long. Trimming stripped 2 bases from V and 2 bases from J, with 13 bases between. Germline-derived CDR1 and CDR2 are SEHNR and FQNEAQ (reference sequence). The DNA for the CDR3 is TGTGCCAGCAGCTTATGGGGAGGGGATGGCAATCAGCCCCAGCATTTT. It yields the protein CASSLWGGDGNQPQHF.

V gene TRBV10-2 combines with J gene TRBJ2-1; TRBD2 agrees at 11 bases. The CDR3 has 18 amino acids. Germline V gives CDR1 WSHSY, CDR2 SAAADI. The V gene end was trimmed by 8 bases and the J gene end by 0 bases; junction bases not matched to a gene: 12. The CDR3 spells CASGAGLAVTSSYNEQFF. In nucleotides, the CDR3 is TGCGCCAGCGGGGCGGGACTAGCGGTCACGAGCTCCTACAATGAGCAGTTCTTC.

This clone came up a few times. V and J are TRBV30 and TRBJ2-2; weak D call: TRBD2 (6 bases). Germline-derived CDR1 and CDR2 are GTSNPN and SVGIG (reference sequence). This CDR3 spans 14 amino acids. V was pared by 0 bases and J by 5 bases, with 10 bases between. Here the CDR3 reads CAWSVEGRTGELFF. CDR3 coding DNA: TGTGCCTGGAGTGTGGAGGGGAGGACCGGGGAGCTGTTTTTT.

The chain recombines TRBV2 with TRBJ1-5; a possible D gene is TRBD1 (5 bases). Germline loops: CDR1 SNHLY, CDR2 FYNNEI. This CDR3 contains 14 residues. V was shortened by 6 bases and J by 6 bases, with 15 bases between the two germline ends. CDR3 bases: TGTGCCAGCAGCAGGGATTTTAGGAGTCAGCCCCAGCATTTT. Translating gives CASSRDFRSQPQHF. Full variable domain (remainder filled in from reference TRBV2 and TRBJ1-5): EPEVTQTPSHQVTQMGQEVILRCVPISNHLYFYWYRQILGQKVEFLVSFYNNEISEKSEIFDDQFSVERPDGSNFTLKIRSTKLEDSAMYFCASSRDFRSQPQHFGDGTRLSIL.

The chain uses TRBV27 and TRBJ1-2; 8 bases line up with TRBD1. V lost 5 bases, J lost 8 bases, and 16 bases stayed unmatched. The CDR3 extends over 16 amino acids. Germline V lookup: CDR1 MNHEY, CDR2 SMNVEV (reference sequence). The CDR3 DNA sequence: TGTGCCAGCAGTCCGAAACGACAGGGGACCTTACAGGGCTACACCTTC. The encoded protein is CASSPKRQGTLQGYTF.

CDR3 residues: CASAGGYNEKLFF. CDR3 DNA sequence: TGTGCCTCAGCAGGGGGTTATAATGAAAAACTGTTTTTT. The chain has TRBV6-5 and TRBJ1-4; 7 nucleotides agree with TRBD1. V lost 11 bases to trimming and J lost 4 bases; unmatched junction nucleotides: 7. This CDR3 is 13 amino acids long. Germline V gene sequence: CDR1 MNHEY, CDR2 SVGAGI.

The chain joins TRBV7-9 to TRBJ2-7; the D gene is possibly TRBD1 (8 bases). V shed 6 bases and J shed 3 bases, with 15 bases lying between them. The CDR3 is made up of 14 amino acids. From germline, CDR1 is SEHNR and CDR2 FQNEAQ (reference sequence). The CDR3, as DNA: TGTGCCAGCAGTTCGGACAGGGAGGGCTACGAGCAGTACTTC. Translation: CASSSDREGYEQYF.

This chain uses TRBV7-2 with TRBJ2-7; 7 bases map to TRBD1. CDR1 and CDR2 from the germline V gene are SGHTA and FQGNSA. The V segment lost 5 bases and the J segment 3 bases; nucleotides outside the gene matches: 13. The CDR3 is 16 residues long. This CDR3 reads CASSPNGGQGDYEQYF. DNA for the CDR3: TGTGCCAGCAGCCCCAACGGCGGGCAGGGGGACTACGAGCAGTACTTC. Variable domain in full (rest from reference TRBV7-2 and TRBJ2-7): GAGVSQSPSNKVTEKGKDVELRCDPISGHTALYWYRQSLGQGLEFLIYFQGNSAPDKSGLPSDRFSAERTGGSVSTLTIQRTQQEDSAVYLCASSPNGGQGDYEQYFGPGTRLTVT.

This chain links TRBV19 with TRBJ1-1, with D unclear. The length of the CDR3 is 15 residues. The germline V and J ends were trimmed by 0 bases and 1 base, with 9 bases remaining between them. Germline V gene sequence: CDR1 LNHDA, CDR2 SQIVND (reference sequence). The CDR3 nucleotides are TGTGCCAGTAGTATAGACCCCAACTCGAACACTGAAGCTTTCTTT. This codes for CASSIDPNSNTEAFF.

A single count supports this clone. The chain uses TRBV15 and TRBJ2-5; TRBD1 agrees at 10 bases. Germline values: CDR1 LNHNV, CDR2 YYDKDF (reference sequence). V trimming: 5 bases; J trimming: 6 bases; junction bases outside the gene matches: 6. CDR3 length: 14 amino acids. CDR3 region: CATSGGTGDKTQYF. For the CDR3, the DNA is TGTGCCACCAGCGGAGGGACAGGGGACAAGACCCAGTACTTC.

The rearrangement uses TRBV7-9 and TRBJ2-2; 16 nucleotides align to TRBD2. V was pared by 8 bases and J by 4 bases, with 13 bases of the junction left unmatched. The CDR3 loop spans 19 amino acids. Germline lookup yields CDR1 SEHNR and CDR2 FQNEAQ (reference sequence). CDR3 sequence (DNA): TGTGCCAGCCCAGCCGGGACTAGCGGGGGGGCGTCGGTCACCGGGGAGCTGTTTTTT. Translated: CASPAGTSGGASVTGELFF. The whole variable domain, filled in from reference TRBV7-9 and TRBJ2-2, reads DTGVSQNPRHKITKRGQNVTFRCDPISEHNRLYWYRQTLGQGPEFLTYFQNEAQLEKSRLLSDRFSAERPKGSFSTLEIQRTEQGDSAMYLCASPAGTSGGASVTGELFFGEGSRLTVL.

This chain uses TRBV4-2 with TRBJ1-3, with a tentative D call TRBD1 (6 bases). Germline V gene data show CDR1 as LGHNA and CDR2 as YNFKEQ. Trimming left V 4 bases short and J 0 bases short, with 13 bases between. The CDR3 extends over 16 amino acids. The CDR3 nucleotides are TGTGCCAGCAGCCCAGAGGACAGTTCCTCTGGAAACACCATATATTTT. Translated, it gives CASSPEDSSSGNTIYF.

The rearrangement uses TRBV4-3 and TRBJ2-1; D not certain. Trimming stripped 0 bases from V and 0 bases from J, with 9 bases between. CDR3 length: 16 residues. Germline loops: CDR1 LGHNA, CDR2 YSLEER. CDR3 in amino acids: CASSQDTRSSYNEQFF. The CDR3, as DNA: TGCGCCAGCAGCCAAGACACCCGGAGCTCCTACAATGAGCAGTTCTTC.